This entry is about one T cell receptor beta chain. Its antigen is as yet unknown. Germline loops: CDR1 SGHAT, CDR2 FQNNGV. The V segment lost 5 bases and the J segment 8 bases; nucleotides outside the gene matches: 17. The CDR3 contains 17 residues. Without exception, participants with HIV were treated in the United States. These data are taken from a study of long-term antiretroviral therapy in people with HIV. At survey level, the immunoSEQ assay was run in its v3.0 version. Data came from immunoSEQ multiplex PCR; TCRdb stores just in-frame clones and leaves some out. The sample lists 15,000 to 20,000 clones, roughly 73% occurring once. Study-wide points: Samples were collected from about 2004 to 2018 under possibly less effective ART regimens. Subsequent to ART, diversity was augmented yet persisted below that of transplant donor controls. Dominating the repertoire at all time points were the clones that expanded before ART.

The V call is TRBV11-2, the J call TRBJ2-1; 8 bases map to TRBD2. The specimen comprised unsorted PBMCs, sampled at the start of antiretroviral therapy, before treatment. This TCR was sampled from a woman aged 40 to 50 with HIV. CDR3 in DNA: TGTGCCAGCAGCCGTAGTATTTTTCGGCGGGGGGATTATGAGCAGTTCTTC. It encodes CASSRSIFRRGDYEQFF.